This T cell receptor (beta chain) was retrieved from a study of graft-versus-host responses after intestinal transplantation. Study-level points and caveats: Recipient marrow contained GvH clones, some of which appeared first in ileum or blood. Graft-versus-host to host-versus-graft clonal ratios in allografts were high in patients with graft-donor T cell macrochimerism.

The trim removed 4 bases at V and 5 bases at J, leaving 4 bases unmatched. This CDR3 comprises 13 residues. Germline V CDR1 and CDR2: MNHNY, SVGAGI (reference sequence). Measured with immunoSEQ multiplex PCR; TCRdb has only the in-frame clones, and not every one. The table has fewer than 25,000 clones, 40% to 55% seen once. Responders labeled with CFSE (about 200,000) were plated with about 200,000 irradiated, violet-dye-labeled stimulators. CD4 and CD8 responders that proliferated in the reaction were FACS-sorted. The sequence was obtained from a human patient who received an intestinal transplant. The material sequenced was alloreactive CD4+ T cells from a mixed lymphocyte reaction culture, taken before intestinal transplant. Subset specified: CFSE-low proliferating T cells sorted from approximately 6-day pre-transplant mixed lymphocyte reaction (GvH or HvG direction). The V gene is TRBV6-6, the J gene TRBJ1-1; TRBD1 aligns across 7 bases. The CDR3 nucleotides are TGTGCCAGCAGTTCAACAGGGGAGACTGAAGCTTTCTTT. It codes for CASSSTGETEAFF.